A single sample gave rise to the 19 T cell receptor beta chains below, sequenced in a study of cytomegalovirus exposure and HLA in healthy donors. PCR involved 60 Vbeta and 13 Jbeta primers. Clones were sequenced by immunoSEQ multiplex PCR, and TCRdb holds only the in-frame ones, with some missing. The data contain some 130,000 clones, approximately 62% of them seen just once; the ten biggest clones take up over 1.5%. Sequenced material: PBMCs. The source is a human donor in good health.

This chain joins TRBV5-4 and TRBJ2-7; no reliable D call. From germline, CDR1 is SGHNT and CDR2 YYREEE (reference sequence). V lost 2 bases and J 1 base, leaving 13 bases between the germline ends. The CDR3 consists of 15 residues. As DNA, the CDR3 is TGTGCCAGCAGCTTTAGTATAGAGTCTTCCTACGAGCAGTACTTC. Amino acid sequence: CASSFSIESSYEQYF.

The chain recombines TRBV5-8 with TRBJ2-7; 12 bases line up with TRBD1. Looked up from germline, CDR1 is SGHTS and CDR2 is YDEGEE. The CDR3 is 11 amino acids. CDR3 loop: CEGTGGGEQYF. The CDR3 DNA is TGTGAGGGGACAGGGGGCGGTGAGCAGTACTTC.

The rearrangement joins TRBV7-3 to TRBJ2-6; 12 bases align to TRBD1. CDR1 and CDR2 (germline): SGHTA, FQGTGA. CDR3 length: 20 residues. V dropped 6 bases and J dropped 2; count of bases not matched to a gene: 14. CDR3 coding DNA: TGTGCCAGCAGTTCTAATAGGGGGGGACAGGGGGCTACTGGGGCCAACGTCCTGACTTTC. This translates into CASSSNRGGQGATGANVLTF.

The chain is built from TRBV5-5 and TRBJ2-7; D might be TRBD1 (5 bases). Germline CDR1 and CDR2: SGHKS and YYEKEE (reference sequence). The CDR3 is made up of 15 amino acids. The V end was cut by 3 bases, the J end by 2 bases, with 15 bases between. CDR3 protein: CASSSGRPGPYEQYF. The CDR3, as DNA: TGTGCCAGCAGCTCCGGGCGGCCAGGGCCCTACGAGCAGTACTTC.

This chain links TRBV29-1 with TRBJ2-7; 10 nucleotides align to TRBD1. This CDR3 is 15 amino acids long. Germline V CDR1 and CDR2: SQVTM, ANQGSEA. J gave up 6 bases and V 6 bases, and 14 bases lay outside the gene matches. The CDR3 coding sequence is TGCAGCGTCCGCAAGACCCGGGACAGGGGTCTCGAGCAGTACTTC. Protein sequence: CSVRKTRDRGLEQYF.

This clone was seen only a few times. CDR3 region: CASSDPGGASGYTF. CDR3 coding DNA: TGTGCCAGCAGTGATCCCGGGGGGGCTTCCGGATACACCTTC. The genes are TRBV25-1 and TRBJ1-2; tentatively, D is TRBD1 (6 bases). CDR3 length: 14 residues. Germline CDR1 reads MGHDK; CDR2 reads SYGVNS. Deletions cut 3 bases from V and 11 bases from J, with 19 bases between.

This rearrangement joins TRBV7-3 to TRBJ2-2, with D possibly being TRBD1 (6 bases). V was cut by 5 bases and J by 5 bases, with 12 bases left in between. The CDR3 runs to 14 residues. Germline V gene data show CDR1 as SGHTA and CDR2 as FQGTGA. CDR3 DNA: TGTGCCAGCAGCGCCCAACAGGGAACCGGGGAGCTGTTTTTT. Amino acids: CASSAQQGTGELFF.

The rearrangement uses TRBV28 and TRBJ1-5; D is uncertain. CDR1 is MDHEN and CDR2 is SYDVKM in the germline V gene. Trimming pared 2 bases from V and 3 bases from J, leaving 17 bases between. This CDR3 contains 17 residues. CDR3 in amino acids: CASSLASGGHANQPQHF. CDR3 in DNA: TGTGCCAGCAGTTTAGCTTCAGGAGGGCATGCCAATCAGCCCCAGCATTTT.

In its sample, this clone was seen a few times. V gene TRBV4-1 combines with J gene TRBJ1-1; D not certain. This CDR3 region has 12 residues. V lost 6 bases and J lost 3, with 8 bases in between. Per the germline V gene, CDR1 is MGHRA and CDR2 is YSYEKL. The CDR3 nucleotides are TGCGCCAGCAGGAGACAAGACACTGAAGCTTTCTTT. Its translation: CASRRQDTEAFF.

V usage is TRBV7-2 and J usage is TRBJ1-4, with 7 bases aligning to TRBD1. There are 14 residues in the CDR3. J lost 8 bases, V lost 5 bases, and 8 bases had no gene match. Per the germline V gene, CDR1 is SGHTA and CDR2 is FQGNSA. This chain's CDR3 is CASSPTGAGEKLFF. DNA of the CDR3: TGTGCCAGCAGCCCCACAGGGGCGGGGGAAAAACTGTTTTTT. The full variable domain, its missing parts supplied by reference TRBV7-2 and TRBJ1-4, is GAGVSQSPSNKVTEKGKDVELRCDPISGHTALYWYRQSLGQGLEFLIYFQGNSAPDKSGLPSDRFSAERTGGSVSTLTIQRTQQEDSAVYLCASSPTGAGEKLFFGSGTQLSVL.

The chain recombines TRBV5-1 with TRBJ2-3; 7 positions match TRBD2. V gave up 0 bases and J gave up 0 bases; unmatched junction bases: 7. Germline CDR1 reads SGHRS; CDR2 reads YFSETQ. The CDR3 extends over 17 amino acids. CDR3 coding DNA: TGCGCCAGCAGCTTGGCCAGGGAGCGGGGTAGCACAGATACGCAGTATTTT. Its protein product is CASSLARERGSTDTQYF.

The rearrangement uses TRBV5-1 and TRBJ1-1, with 10 positions matching TRBD1. The CDR3 covers 14 residues. CDR1 and CDR2 (germline): SGHRS, YFSETQ. V trimming: 3 bases; J trimming: 6 bases; junction bases outside the gene matches: 5. CDR3 sequence: CASSWRQGAAEAFF. In DNA form, the CDR3 reads TGCGCCAGCAGCTGGAGACAGGGGGCGGCTGAAGCTTTCTTT. Combining the CDR3 with reference TRBV5-1 and TRBJ1-1 gives the whole variable domain KAGVTQTPRYLIKTRGQQVTLSCSPISGHRSVSWYQQTPGQGLQFLFEYFSETQRNKGNFPGRFSGRQFSNSRSEMNVSTLELGDSALYLCASSWRQGAAEAFFGQGTRLTVV.

The chain carries TRBV18 and TRBJ2-2; D is possibly TRBD2 (6 bases). V was clipped by 6 bases and J by 4 bases, with 18 bases between them. Per the germline V gene, CDR1 is KGHSH and CDR2 is LQKENI. The CDR3 runs 16 residues. The CDR3 sequence is CASSPGSGGATGELFF. In nucleotides, the CDR3 is TGTGCCAGCTCCCCAGGGTCCGGGGGTGCCACCGGGGAGCTGTTTTTT.

The chain carries TRBV15 and TRBJ2-1, with 7 bases matching TRBD2. The ends lost 0 bases at V and 9 bases at J; junction bases unmatched: 14. The CDR3 extends over 17 amino acids. Germline values: CDR1 LNHNV, CDR2 YYDKDF (reference sequence). The CDR3 DNA follows: TGTGCCACCAGCAGAGATCTGGTCGGTGCGGGAGTGGGTGAGCAGTTCTTC. Residues: CATSRDLVGAGVGEQFF. Full variable domain (missing parts from reference TRBV15 and TRBJ2-1): DAMVIQNPRYQVTQFGKPVTLSCSQTLNHNVMYWYQQKSSQAPKLLFHYYDKDFNNEADTPDNFQSRRPNTSFCFLDIRSPGLGDTAMYLCATSRDLVGAGVGEQFFGPGTRLTVL.

V gene TRBV5-4 combines with J gene TRBJ2-3; D may be TRBD1 (6 bases). Trimming pared 4 bases from V and 2 bases from J, leaving 14 bases between. The CDR3 covers 15 residues. Germline loops: CDR1 SGHNT, CDR2 YYREEE (reference sequence). The CDR3 is CASSGGRGSTDTQYF. CDR3 bases: TGTGCCAGCAGCGGGGGCCGAGGGTCCACAGATACGCAGTATTTT. Supplemented by reference TRBV5-4 and TRBJ2-3, the full variable domain reads ETGVTQSPTHLIKTRGQQVTLRCSSQSGHNTVSWYQQALGQGPQFIFQYYREEENGRGNFPPRFSGLQFPNYSSELNVNALELDDSALYLCASSGGRGSTDTQYFGPGTRLTVL.

The V and J genes are TRBV28 and TRBJ1-1; D not resolved. There are 16 residues in the CDR3. The V gene lost 1 base and the J gene lost 2 bases, with 14 bases spanning the gap. Germline lookup yields CDR1 MDHEN and CDR2 SYDVKM. The CDR3 sequence is CASSLSPPGINTEAFF. CDR3 bases: TGTGCCAGCAGTTTATCCCCCCCGGGGATTAACACTGAAGCTTTCTTT.

This clone was observed a few times. V gene TRBV18 combines with J gene TRBJ2-7; TRBD2 agrees at 14 bases. V shed 3 bases, J shed 3 bases, and the junction held 7 bases outside the gene matches. CDR1 and CDR2 (germline): KGHSH, LQKENI. The CDR3 has 17 residues. The CDR3 DNA sequence: TGTGCCAGCTCACCCTCGTCGGGACTAGCGGGAGACTACGAGCAGTACTTC. Amino acid sequence: CASSPSSGLAGDYEQYF.

The V and J genes are TRBV29-1 and TRBJ1-5; maybe TRBD1 (6 bases). Germline V lookup: CDR1 SQVTM, CDR2 ANQGSEA. CDR3 size: 13 residues. Trimming cost V 5 bases and J 5 bases, with 13 bases left between them. CDR3 residues: CSVRGARDQPQHF. The CDR3 bases are TGCAGCGTTCGGGGGGCGCGGGATCAGCCCCAGCATTTT.

This clone was found a few times. The V call is TRBV27, the J call TRBJ1-5; no clear D gene. The CDR3 runs to 13 residues. CDR1 and CDR2 (germline): MNHEY, SMNVEV (reference sequence). The V and J ends lost 4 bases and 3 bases respectively, with 7 bases between them. The CDR3 DNA reads as TGTGCCAGCAGTTCGCGGTCCAATCAGCCCCAGCATTTT. Protein product: CASSSRSNQPQHF.